Sequencing of this T cell receptor (beta chain) was carried out in a study of T cells after posttransplantation cyclophosphamide. This table comes from immunoSEQ multiplex PCR, and its TCRdb copy is limited to in-frame clones, with some not included. This set yields approximately 31,000 clones and no singletons; the top ten hold more than 4.5%. The ends were cut back, 3 bases at V and 1 base at J, with 12 bases in the middle. There are 16 residues in the CDR3. CDR1 and CDR2 from the germline V gene are WNHNN and SYGVQD (reference sequence). This related bone marrow graft donor gave peripheral blood on the day of marrow donation. In this sample, this clone turned up many times. Its antigen is not identified. Points from the study as a whole: Later blood repertoires were often dominated by clones from the donor CD8+ memory compartment.

This receptor was identified in a woman in her 30s in good health and a related stem cell transplant donor. The chain uses TRBV10-1 and TRBJ2-2, with D possibly being TRBD2 (5 bases). Sequencing was performed on PBMCs. The CDR3 DNA reads TGCGCCAGCAGTGATCGCGGACTCAGGAACACCGGGGAGCTGTTTTTT. This encodes CASSDRGLRNTGELFF.